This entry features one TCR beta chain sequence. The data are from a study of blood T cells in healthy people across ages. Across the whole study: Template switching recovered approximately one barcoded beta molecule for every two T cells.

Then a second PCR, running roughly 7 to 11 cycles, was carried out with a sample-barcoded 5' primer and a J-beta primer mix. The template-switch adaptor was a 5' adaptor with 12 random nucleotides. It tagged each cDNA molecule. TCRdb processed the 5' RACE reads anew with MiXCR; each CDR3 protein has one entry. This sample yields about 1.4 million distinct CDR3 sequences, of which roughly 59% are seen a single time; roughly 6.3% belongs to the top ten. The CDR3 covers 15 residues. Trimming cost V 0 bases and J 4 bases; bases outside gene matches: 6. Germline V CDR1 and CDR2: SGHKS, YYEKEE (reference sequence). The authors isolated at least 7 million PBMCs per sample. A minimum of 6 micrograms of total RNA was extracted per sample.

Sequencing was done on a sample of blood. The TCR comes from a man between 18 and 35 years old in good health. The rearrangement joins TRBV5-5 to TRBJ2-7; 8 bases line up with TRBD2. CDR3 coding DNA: TGTGCCAGCAGCTTGGCAGTAGCGGGGAGATACGAGCAGTACTTC. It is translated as CASSLAVAGRYEQYF.